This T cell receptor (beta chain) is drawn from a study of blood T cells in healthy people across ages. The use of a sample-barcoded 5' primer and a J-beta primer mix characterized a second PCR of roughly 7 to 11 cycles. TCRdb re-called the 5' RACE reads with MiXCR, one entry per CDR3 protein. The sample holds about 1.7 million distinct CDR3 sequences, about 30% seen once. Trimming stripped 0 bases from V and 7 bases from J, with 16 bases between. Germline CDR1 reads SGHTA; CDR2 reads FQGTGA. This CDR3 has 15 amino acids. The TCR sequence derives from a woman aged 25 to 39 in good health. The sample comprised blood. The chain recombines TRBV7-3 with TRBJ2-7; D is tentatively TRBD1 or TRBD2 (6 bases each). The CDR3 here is CASSLTVGGNNEQYF. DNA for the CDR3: TGTGCCAGCAGCTTAACGGTGGGGGGCAACAATGAGCAGTACTTC.